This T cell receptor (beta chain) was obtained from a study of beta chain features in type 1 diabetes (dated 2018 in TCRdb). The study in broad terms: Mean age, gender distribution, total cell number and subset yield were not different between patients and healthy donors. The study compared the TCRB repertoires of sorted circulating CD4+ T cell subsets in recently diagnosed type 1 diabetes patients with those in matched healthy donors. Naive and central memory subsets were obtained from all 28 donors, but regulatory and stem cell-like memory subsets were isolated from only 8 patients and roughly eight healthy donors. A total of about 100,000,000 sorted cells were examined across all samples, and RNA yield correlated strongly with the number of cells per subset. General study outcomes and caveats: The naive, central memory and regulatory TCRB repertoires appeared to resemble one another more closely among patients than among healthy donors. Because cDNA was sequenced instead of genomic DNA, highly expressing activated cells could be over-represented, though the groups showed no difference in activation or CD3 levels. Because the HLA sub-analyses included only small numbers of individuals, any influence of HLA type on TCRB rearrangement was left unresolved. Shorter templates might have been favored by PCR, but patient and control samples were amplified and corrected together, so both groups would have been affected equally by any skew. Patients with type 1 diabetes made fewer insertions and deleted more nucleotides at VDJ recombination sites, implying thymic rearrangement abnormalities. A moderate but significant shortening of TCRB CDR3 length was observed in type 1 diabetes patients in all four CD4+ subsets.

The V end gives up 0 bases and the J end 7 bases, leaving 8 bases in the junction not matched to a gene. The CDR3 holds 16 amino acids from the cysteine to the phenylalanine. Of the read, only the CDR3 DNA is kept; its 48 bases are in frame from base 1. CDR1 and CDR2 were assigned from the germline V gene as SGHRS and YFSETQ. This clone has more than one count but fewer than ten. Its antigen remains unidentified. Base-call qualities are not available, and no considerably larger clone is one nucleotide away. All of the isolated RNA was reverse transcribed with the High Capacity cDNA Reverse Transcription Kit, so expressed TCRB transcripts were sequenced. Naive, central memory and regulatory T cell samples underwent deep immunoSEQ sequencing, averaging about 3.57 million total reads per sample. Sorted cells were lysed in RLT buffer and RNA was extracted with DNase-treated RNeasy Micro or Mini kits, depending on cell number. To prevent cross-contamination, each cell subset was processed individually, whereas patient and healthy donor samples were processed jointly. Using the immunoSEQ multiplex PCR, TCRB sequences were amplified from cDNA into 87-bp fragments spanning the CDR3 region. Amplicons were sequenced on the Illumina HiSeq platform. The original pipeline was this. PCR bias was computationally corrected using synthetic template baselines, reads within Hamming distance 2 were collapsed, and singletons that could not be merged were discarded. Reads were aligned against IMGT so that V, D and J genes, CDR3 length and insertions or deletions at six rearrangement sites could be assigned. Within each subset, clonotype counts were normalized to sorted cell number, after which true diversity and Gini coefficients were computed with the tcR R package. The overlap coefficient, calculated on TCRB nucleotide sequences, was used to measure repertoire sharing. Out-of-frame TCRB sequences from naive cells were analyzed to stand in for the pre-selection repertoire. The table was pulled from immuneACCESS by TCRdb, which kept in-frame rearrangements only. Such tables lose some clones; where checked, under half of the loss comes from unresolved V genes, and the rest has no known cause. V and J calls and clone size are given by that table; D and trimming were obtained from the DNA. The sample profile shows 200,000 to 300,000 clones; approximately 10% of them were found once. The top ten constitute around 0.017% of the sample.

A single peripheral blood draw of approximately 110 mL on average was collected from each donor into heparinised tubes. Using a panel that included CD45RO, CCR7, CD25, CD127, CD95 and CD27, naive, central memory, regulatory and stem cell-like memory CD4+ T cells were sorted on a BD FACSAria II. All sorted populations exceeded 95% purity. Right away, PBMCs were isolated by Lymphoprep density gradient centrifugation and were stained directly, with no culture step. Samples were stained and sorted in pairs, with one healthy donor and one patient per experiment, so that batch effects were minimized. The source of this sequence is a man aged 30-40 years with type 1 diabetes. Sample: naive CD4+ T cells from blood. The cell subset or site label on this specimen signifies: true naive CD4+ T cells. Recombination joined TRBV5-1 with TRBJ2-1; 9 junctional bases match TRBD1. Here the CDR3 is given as CASSLASAGTGNEQFF. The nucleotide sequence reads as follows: TGCGCCAGCAGCTTGGCCTCGGCAGGGACAGGGAATGAGCAGTTCTTC.